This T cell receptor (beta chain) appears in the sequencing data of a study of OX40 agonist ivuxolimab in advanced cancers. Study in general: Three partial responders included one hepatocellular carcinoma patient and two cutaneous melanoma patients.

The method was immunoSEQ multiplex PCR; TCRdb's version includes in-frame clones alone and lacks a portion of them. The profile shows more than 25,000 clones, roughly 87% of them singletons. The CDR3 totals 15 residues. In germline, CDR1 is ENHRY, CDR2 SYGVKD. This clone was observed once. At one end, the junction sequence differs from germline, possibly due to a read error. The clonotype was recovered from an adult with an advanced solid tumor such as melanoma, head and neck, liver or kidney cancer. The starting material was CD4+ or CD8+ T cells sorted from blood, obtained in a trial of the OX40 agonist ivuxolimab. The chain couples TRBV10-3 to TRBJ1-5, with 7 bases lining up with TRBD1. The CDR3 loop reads CAINETGKGNQPQHF. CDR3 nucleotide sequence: TGTGCCATCAATGAGACAGGGAAGGGCAATCAGCCCCAGCATTTT.